The clone carrying this T cell receptor (beta chain) was recorded at least ten times. No antigen is known for it. Previously described methods and listed TCR primers were used for bulk TCR libraries. Using its own MiXCR run on the PCR reads, TCRdb lists one record per CDR3 protein. The table records hundreds of thousands of distinct CDR3 sequences, about 20% of them present only once. These data originate in a study of molecular identifiers for immune sequencing clone quantification. Findings and caveats of the study: Clones exceeding 20 RNA copies carried over 98% of effector molecules but under 1% of naive-cell molecules.

V shed 2 bases and J shed 9 bases, with 8 bases lying between them. The germline gives CDR1 MNHEY, CDR2 SMNVEV (reference sequence). This CDR3 is 12 amino acids long. A CD8+CD4-CCR7+CD45RA+ phenotype served as the sorting definition for naive CD8 T cells. The source material was naive CD8+ T cells from blood, with Jurkat cell RNA spiked in. Subset reported: FACS-sorted CD8+CD4-CCR7+CD45RA+ naive T cells. V and J are TRBV27 and TRBJ1-5; unclear D gene. This receptor was identified in a human donor in good health. Some libraries in this study had Jurkat cell RNA spiked in. The CDR3 bases are TGTGCCAGCAGTTTACCGTCCGGGCCCCAGCATTTT. This sequence encodes CASSLPSGPQHF.